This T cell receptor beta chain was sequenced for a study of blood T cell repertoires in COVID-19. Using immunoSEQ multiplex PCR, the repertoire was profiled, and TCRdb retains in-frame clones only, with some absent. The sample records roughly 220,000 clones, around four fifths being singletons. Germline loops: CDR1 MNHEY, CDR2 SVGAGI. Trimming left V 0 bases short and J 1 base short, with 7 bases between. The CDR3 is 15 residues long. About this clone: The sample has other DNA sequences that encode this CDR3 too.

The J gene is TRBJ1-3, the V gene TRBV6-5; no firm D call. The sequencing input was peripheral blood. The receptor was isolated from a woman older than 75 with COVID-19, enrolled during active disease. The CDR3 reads CASSYSRGSGNTIYF. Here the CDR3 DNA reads TGTGCCAGCAGTTACTCACGAGGATCTGGAAACACCATATATTTT.